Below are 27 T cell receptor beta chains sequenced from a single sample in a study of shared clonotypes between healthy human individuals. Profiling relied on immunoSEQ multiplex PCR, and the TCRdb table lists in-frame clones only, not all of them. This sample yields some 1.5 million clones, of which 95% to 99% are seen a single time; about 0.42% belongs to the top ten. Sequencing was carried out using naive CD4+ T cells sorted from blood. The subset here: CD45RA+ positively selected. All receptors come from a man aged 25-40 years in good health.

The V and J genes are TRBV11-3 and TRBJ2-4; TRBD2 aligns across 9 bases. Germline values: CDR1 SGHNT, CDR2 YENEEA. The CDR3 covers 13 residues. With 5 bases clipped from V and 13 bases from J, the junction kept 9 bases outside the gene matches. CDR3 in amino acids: CASSDTGTSRQYF. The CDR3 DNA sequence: TGTGCCAGCAGCGATACCGGGACTAGCCGGCAGTACTTC.

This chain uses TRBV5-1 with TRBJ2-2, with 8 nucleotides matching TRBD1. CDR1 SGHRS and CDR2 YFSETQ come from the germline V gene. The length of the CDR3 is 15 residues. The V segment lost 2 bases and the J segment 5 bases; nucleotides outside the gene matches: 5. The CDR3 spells CASSFRQGATGELFF. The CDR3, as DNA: TGCGCCAGCAGCTTTCGGCAGGGGGCAACCGGGGAGCTGTTTTTT.

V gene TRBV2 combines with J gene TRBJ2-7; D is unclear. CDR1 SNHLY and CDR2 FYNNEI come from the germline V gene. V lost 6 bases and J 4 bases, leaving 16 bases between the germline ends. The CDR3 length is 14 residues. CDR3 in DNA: TGTGCCAGCAGGTTCGCTAGGGTACAATACGAGCAGTACTTC. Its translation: CASRFARVQYEQYF.

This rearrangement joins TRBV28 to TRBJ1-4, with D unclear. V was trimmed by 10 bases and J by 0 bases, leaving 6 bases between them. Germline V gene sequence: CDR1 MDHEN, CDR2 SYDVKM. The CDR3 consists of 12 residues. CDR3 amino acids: CATAATNEKLFF. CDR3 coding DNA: TGTGCCACTGCGGCAACTAATGAAAAACTGTTTTTT.

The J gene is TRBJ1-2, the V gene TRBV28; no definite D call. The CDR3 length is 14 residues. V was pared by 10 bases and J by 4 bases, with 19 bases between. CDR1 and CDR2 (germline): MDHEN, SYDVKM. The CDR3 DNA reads TGTGCCATCCAGCGGACCCTCCACGGCTATGGCTACACCTTC. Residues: CAIQRTLHGYGYTF.

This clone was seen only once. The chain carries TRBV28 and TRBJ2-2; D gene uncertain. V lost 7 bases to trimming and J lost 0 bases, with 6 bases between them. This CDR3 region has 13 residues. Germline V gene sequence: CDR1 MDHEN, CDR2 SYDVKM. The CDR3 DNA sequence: TGTGCCAGCATCGTCCCGAACACCGGGGAGCTGTTTTTT. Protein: CASIVPNTGELFF.

The CDR3 nucleotides are TGTGCCTGGAGTGTCACTAGCAGAAGCGGAGATACGCAGTATTTT. Protein: CAWSVTSRSGDTQYF. The V and J genes are TRBV30 and TRBJ2-3; D is possibly TRBD2 (6 bases). From germline, CDR1 is GTSNPN and CDR2 SVGIG (reference sequence). CDR3 size: 15 residues. Trimming stripped 0 bases from V and 5 bases from J, with 15 bases between.

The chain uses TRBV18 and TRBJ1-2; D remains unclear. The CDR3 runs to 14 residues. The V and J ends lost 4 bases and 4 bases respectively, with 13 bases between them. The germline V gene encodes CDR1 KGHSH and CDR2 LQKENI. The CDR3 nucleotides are TGTGCCAGCTCACGTGGGGATACAGCCTATGGCTACACCTTC. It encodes CASSRGDTAYGYTF.

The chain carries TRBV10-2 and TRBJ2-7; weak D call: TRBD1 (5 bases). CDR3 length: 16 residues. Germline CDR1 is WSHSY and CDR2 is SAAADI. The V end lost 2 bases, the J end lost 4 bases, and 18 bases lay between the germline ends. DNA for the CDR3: TGCGCCAGCAGTGAGGCAGGACATGCGCCGCCATACGAGCAGTACTTC. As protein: CASSEAGHAPPYEQYF.

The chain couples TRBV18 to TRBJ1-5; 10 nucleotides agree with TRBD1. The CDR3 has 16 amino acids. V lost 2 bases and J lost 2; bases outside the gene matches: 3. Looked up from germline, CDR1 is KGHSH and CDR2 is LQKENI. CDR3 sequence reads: CASSPGTGDRNQPQHF. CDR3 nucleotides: TGTGCCAGCTCACCAGGGACAGGGGACCGCAATCAGCCCCAGCATTTT.

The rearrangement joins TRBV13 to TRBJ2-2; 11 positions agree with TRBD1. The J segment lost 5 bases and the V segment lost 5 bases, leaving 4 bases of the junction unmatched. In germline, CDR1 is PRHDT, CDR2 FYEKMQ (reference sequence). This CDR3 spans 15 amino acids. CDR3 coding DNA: TGTGCCAGCAGCCAGGACAGGGGGCGGACCGGGGAGCTGTTTTTT. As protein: CASSQDRGRTGELFF.

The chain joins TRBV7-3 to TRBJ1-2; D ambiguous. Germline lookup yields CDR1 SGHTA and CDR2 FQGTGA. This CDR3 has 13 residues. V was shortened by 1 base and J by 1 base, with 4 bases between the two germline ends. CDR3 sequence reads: CASSLNVNYGYTF. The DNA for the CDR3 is TGTGCCAGCAGCTTAAACGTTAACTATGGCTACACCTTC.

The CDR3 region has the DNA TGCAGCGAGGGGGAAGACACGCAGTATTTT. This encodes CSEGEDTQYF. The chain carries TRBV29-1 and TRBJ2-3, with TRBD1 as a possible D gene (6 bases). The CDR3 is made up of 10 amino acids. Germline CDR1 is SQVTM and CDR2 is ANQGSEA. V gave up 7 bases and J gave up 9 bases, with 11 bases separating them.

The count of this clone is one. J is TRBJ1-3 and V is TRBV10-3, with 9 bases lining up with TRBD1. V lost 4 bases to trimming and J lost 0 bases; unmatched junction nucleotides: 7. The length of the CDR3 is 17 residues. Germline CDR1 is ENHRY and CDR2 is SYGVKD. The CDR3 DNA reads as TGTGCCATCAGTGGGGGGACAGGGTCATTCTCTGGAAACACCATATATTTT. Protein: CAISGGTGSFSGNTIYF.

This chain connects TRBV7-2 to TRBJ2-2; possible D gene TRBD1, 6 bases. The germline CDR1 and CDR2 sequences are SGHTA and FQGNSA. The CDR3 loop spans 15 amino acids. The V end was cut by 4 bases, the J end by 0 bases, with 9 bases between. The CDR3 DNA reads TGTGCCAGCAGCTACGGACAGCCGAACACCGGGGAGCTGTTTTTT. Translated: CASSYGQPNTGELFF. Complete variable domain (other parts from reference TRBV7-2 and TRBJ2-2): GAGVSQSPSNKVTEKGKDVELRCDPISGHTALYWYRQSLGQGLEFLIYFQGNSAPDKSGLPSDRFSAERTGGSVSTLTIQRTQQEDSAVYLCASSYGQPNTGELFFGEGSRLTVL.

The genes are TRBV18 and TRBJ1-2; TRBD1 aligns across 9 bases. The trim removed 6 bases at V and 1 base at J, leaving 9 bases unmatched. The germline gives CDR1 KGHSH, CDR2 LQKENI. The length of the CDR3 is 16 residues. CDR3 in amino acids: CASSLLQGAGNYGYTF. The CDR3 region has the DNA TGTGCCAGCTCTCTCTTACAGGGGGCAGGTAACTATGGCTACACCTTC.

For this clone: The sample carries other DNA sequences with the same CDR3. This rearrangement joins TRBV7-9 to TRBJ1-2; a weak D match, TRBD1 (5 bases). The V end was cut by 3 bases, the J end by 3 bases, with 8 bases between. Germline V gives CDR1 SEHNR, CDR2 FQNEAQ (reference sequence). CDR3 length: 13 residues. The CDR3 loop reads CASSLGGDYGYTF. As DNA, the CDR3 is TGTGCCAGCAGCTTGGGAGGGGACTATGGCTACACCTTC.

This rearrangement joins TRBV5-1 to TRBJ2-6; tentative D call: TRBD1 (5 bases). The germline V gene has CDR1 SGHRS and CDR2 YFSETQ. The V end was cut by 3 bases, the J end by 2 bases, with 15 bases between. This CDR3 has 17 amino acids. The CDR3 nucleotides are TGCGCCAGCAGCTCGGAATTCACAGGTCCTGGGGCCAACGTCCTGACTTTC. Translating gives CASSSEFTGPGANVLTF.

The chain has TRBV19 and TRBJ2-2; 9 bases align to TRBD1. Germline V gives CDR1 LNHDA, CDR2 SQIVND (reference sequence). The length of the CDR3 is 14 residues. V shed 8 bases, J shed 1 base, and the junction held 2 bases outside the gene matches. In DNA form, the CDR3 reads TGTGCCAGTCTGGACAGGGGGAACACCGGGGAGCTGTTTTTT. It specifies CASLDRGNTGELFF.

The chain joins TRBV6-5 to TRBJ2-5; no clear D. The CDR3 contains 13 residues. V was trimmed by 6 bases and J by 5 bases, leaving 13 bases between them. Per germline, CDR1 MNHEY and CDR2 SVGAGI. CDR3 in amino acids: CASSLIKAETQYF. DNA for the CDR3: TGTGCCAGCAGCCTAATAAAGGCGGAGACCCAGTACTTC.

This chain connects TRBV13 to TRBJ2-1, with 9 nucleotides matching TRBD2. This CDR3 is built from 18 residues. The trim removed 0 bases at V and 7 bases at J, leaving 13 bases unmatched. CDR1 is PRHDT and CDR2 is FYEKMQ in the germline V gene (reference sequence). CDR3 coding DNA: TGTGCCAGCAGCTTAGGCCTGGCTAGCGGGAAGCAGGGTAATGAGCAGTTCTTC. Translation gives CASSLGLASGKQGNEQFF.

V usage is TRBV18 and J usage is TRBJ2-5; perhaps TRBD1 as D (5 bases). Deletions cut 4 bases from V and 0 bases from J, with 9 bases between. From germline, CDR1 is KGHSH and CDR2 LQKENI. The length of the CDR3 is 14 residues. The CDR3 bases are TGTGCCAGCTCACGGAACAGGAACCAAGAGACCCAGTACTTC. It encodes CASSRNRNQETQYF. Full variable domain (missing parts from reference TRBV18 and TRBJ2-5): NAGVMQNPRHLVRRRGQEARLRCSPMKGHSHVYWYRQLPEEGLKFMVYLQKENIIDESGMPKERFSAEFPKEGPSILRIQQVVRGDSAAYFCASSRNRNQETQYFGPGTRLLVL.

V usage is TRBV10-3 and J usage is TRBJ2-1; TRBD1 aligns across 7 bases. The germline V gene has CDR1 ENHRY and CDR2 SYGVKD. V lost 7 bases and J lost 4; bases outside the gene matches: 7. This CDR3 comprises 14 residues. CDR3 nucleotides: TGTGCCATCAAGGCAGGGGGATTGTACAATGAGCAGTTCTTC. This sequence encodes CAIKAGGLYNEQFF.

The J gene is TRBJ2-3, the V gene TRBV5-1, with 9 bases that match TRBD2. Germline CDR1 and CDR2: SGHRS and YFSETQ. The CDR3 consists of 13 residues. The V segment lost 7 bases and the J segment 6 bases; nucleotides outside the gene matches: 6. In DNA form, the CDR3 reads TGCGCCAGCGGGCGGGAGGGCCAGGATACGCAGTATTTT. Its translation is CASGREGQDTQYF.

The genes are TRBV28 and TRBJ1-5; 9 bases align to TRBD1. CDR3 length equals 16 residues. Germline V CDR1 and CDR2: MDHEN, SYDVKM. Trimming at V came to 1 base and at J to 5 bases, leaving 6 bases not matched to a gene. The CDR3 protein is CASSLLGTGQHQPQHF. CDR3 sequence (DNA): TGTGCCAGCAGTTTATTGGGGACAGGGCAGCATCAGCCCCAGCATTTT. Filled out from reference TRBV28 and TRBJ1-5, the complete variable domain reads DVKVTQSSRYLVKRTGEKVFLECVQDMDHENMFWYRQDPGLGLRLIYFSYDVKMKEKGDIPEGYSVSREKKERFSLILESASTNQTSMYLCASSLLGTGQHQPQHFGDGTRLSIL.

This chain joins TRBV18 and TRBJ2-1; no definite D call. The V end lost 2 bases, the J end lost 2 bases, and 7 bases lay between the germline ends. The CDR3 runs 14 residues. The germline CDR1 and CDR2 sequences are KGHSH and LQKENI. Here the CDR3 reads CASSPGSPYNEQFF. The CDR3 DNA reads TGTGCCAGCTCACCAGGTAGCCCCTACAATGAGCAGTTCTTC.

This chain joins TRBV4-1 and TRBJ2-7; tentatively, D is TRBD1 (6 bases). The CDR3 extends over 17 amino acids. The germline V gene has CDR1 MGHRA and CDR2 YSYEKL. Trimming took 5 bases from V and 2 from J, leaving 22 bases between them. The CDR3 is CASSTGPGAPSPYEQYF. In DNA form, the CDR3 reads TGCGCCAGCAGCACGGGACCAGGGGCCCCAAGCCCCTACGAGCAGTACTTC.